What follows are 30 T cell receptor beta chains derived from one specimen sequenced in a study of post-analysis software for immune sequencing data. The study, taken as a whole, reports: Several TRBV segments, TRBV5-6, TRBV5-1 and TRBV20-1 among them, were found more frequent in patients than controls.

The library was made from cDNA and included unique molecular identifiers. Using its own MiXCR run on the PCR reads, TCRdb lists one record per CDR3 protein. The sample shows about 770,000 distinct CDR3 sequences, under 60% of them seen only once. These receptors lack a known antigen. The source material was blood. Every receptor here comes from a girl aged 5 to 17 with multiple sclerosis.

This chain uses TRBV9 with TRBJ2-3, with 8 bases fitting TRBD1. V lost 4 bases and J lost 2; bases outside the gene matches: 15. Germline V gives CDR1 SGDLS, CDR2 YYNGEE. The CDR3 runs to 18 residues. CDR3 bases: TGTGCCAGCAGCATCAGCCCTCATCGACAGGGGACCACAGATACGCAGTATTTT. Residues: CASSISPHRQGTTDTQYF.

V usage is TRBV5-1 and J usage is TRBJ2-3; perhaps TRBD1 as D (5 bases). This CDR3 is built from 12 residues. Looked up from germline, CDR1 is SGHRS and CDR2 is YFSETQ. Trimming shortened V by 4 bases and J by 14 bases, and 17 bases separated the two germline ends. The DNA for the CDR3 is TGCGCCAGCAGCCCTGACAGCGCCATATGGTATTTT. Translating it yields CASSPDSAIWYF. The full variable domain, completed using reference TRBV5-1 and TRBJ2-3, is KAGVTQTPRYLIKTRGQQVTLSCSPISGHRSVSWYQQTPGQGLQFLFEYFSETQRNKGNFPGRFSGRQFSNSRSEMNVSTLELGDSALYLCASSPDSAIWYFGPGTRLTVL.

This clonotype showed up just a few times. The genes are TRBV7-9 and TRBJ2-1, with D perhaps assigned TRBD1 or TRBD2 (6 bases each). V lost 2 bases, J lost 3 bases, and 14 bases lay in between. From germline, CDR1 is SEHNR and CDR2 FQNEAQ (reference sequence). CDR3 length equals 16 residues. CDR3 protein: CASSLRKGGNYNEQFF. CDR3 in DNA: TGTGCCAGCAGCTTACGAAAGGGGGGAAACTACAATGAGCAGTTCTTC.

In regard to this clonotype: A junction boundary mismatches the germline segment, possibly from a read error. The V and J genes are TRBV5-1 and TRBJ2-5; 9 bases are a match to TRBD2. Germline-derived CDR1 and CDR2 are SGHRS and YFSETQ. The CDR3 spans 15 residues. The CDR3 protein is CASSLAGLAYNEQYF. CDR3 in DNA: TGCGCCAGCAGTTTGGCGGGACTAGCCTACAATGAGCAGTACTTC. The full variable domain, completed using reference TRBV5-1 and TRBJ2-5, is KAGVTQTPRYLIKTRGQQVTLSCSPISGHRSVSWYQQTPGQGLQFLFEYFSETQRNKGNFPGRFSGRQFSNSRSEMNVSTLELGDSALYLCASSLAGLAYNEQYFGPGTRLLVL.

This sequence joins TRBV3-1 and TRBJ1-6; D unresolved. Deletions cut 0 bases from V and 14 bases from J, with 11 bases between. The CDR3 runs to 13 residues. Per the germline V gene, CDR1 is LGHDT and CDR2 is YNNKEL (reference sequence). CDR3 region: CASSQDLRFSLHF. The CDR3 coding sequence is TGTGCCAGCAGCCAAGATCTGCGTTTCTCCCTCCACTTT.

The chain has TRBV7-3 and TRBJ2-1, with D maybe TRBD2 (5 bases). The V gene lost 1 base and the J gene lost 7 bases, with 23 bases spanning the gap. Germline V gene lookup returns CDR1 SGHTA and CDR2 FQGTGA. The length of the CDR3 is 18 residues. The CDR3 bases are TGTGCCAGCAGCTTAAGGGGTTTAGCGAGTTTGGGGTCGAATGAGCAGTTCTTC. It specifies CASSLRGLASLGSNEQFF. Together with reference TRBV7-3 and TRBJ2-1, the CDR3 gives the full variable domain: GAGVSQTPSNKVTEKGKYVELRCDPISGHTALYWYRQSLGQGPEFLIYFQGTGAADDSGLPNDRFFAVRPEGSVSTLKIQRTERGDSAVYLCASSLRGLASLGSNEQFFGPGTRLTVL.

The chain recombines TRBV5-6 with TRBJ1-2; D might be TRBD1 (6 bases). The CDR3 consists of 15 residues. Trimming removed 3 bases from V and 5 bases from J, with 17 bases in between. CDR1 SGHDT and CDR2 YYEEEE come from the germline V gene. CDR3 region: CASSWGHRDPYGYTF. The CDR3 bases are TGTGCCAGCAGCTGGGGACACAGGGACCCATATGGCTACACCTTC.

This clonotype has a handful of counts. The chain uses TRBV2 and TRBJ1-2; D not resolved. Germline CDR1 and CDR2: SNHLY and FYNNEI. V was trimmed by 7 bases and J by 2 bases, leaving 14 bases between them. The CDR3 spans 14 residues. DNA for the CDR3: TGTGCCAGCATCTTACAACGGTCAAACTATGGCTACACCTTC. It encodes CASILQRSNYGYTF.

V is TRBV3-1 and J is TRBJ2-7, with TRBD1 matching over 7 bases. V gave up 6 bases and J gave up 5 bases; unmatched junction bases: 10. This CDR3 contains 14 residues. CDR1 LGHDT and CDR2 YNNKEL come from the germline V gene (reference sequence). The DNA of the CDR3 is TGTGCCAGCAGGCGACAGGGTGTTGACGACGAGCAGTACTTC. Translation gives CASRRQGVDDEQYF.

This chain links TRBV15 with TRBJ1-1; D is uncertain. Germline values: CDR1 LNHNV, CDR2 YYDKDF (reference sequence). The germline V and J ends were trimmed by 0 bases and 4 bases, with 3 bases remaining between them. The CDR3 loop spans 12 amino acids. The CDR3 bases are TGTGCCACCAGCAGAGAGGGCACTGAAGCTTTCTTT. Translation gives CATSREGTEAFF.

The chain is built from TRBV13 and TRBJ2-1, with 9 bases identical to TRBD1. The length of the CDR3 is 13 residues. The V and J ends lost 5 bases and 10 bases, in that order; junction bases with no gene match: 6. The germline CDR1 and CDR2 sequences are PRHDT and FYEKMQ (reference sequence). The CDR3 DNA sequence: TGTGCCAGCAGCCAGGGACAGGGAGCCGAGCAGTTCTTC. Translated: CASSQGQGAEQFF.

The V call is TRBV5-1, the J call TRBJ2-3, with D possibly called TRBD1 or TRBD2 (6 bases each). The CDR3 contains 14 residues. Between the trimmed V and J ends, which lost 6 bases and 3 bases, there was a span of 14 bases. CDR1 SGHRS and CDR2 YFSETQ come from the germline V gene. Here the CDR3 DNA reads TGCGCCAGCACCCAGGGGAGCGGGACAGATACGCAGTATTTT. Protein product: CASTQGSGTDTQYF.

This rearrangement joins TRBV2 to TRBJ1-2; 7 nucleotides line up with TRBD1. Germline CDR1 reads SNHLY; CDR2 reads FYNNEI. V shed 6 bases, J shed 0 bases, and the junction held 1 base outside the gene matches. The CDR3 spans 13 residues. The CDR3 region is CASRDRTNYGYTF. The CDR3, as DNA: TGTGCCAGCAGGGACAGGACTAACTATGGCTACACCTTC.

CDR3 in DNA: TGTGCCAGCAGGGTCCAGGGAGGTTATGGCTACACCTTC. This sequence encodes CASRVQGGYGYTF. The chain combines TRBV28 with TRBJ1-2, with a weak D call TRBD1 (5 bases). Trimming shortened V by 6 bases and J by 5 bases, and 13 bases separated the two germline ends. Germline V CDR1 and CDR2: MDHEN, SYDVKM. The CDR3 covers 13 residues.

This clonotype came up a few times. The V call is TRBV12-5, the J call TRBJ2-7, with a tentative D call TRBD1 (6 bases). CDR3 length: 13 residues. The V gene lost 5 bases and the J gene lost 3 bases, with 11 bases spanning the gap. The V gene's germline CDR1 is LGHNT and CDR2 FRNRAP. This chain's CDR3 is CASGLDRDYEQYF. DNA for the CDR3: TGTGCTAGTGGTCTGGACAGAGACTACGAGCAGTACTTC. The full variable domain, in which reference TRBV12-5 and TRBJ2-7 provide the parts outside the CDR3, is DARVTQTPRHKVTEMGQEVTMRCQPILGHNTVFWYRQTMMQGLELLAYFRNRAPLDDSGMPKDRFSAEMPDATLATLKIQPSEPRDSAVYFCASGLDRDYEQYFGPGTRLTVT.

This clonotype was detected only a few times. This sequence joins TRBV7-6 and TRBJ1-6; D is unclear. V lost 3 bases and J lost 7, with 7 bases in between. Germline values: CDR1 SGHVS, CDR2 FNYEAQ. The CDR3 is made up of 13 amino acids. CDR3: CASSFGSNSPLHF. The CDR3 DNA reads TGTGCCAGCAGCTTTGGCAGCAATTCACCCCTCCACTTT. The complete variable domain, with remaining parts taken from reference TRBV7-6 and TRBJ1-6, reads GAGVSQSPRYKVTKRGQDVALRCDPISGHVSLYWYRQALGQGPEFLTYFNYEAQQDKSGLPNDRFSAERPEGSISTLTIQRTEQRDSAMYRCASSFGSNSPLHFGNGTRLTVT.

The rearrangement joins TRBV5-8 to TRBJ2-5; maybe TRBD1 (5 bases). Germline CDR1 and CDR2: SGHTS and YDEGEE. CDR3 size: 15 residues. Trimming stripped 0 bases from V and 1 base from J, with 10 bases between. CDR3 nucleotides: TGTGCCAGCAGCTTGGGTCATACAGGCCAAGAGACCCAGTACTTC. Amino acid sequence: CASSLGHTGQETQYF.

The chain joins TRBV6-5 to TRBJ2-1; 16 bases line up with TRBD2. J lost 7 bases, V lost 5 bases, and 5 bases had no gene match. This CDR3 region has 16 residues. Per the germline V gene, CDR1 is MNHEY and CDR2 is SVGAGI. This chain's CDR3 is CASSTPGLAGGNEQFF. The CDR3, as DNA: TGTGCCAGCAGTACGCCGGGACTAGCGGGAGGGAATGAGCAGTTCTTC.

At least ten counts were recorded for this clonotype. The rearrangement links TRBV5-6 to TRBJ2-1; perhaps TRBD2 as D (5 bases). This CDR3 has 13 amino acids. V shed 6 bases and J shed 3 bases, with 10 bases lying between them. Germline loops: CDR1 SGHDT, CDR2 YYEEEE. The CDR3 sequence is CASTPGYYNEQFF. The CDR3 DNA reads TGTGCCAGCACCCCGGGGTACTACAATGAGCAGTTCTTC.

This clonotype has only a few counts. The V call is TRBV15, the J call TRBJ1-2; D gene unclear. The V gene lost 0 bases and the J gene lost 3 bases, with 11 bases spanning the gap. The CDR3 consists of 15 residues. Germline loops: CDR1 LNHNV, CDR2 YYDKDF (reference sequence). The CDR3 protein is CATSRDPFGDYGYTF. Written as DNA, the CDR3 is TGTGCCACCAGCAGAGACCCGTTCGGGGACTATGGCTACACCTTC.

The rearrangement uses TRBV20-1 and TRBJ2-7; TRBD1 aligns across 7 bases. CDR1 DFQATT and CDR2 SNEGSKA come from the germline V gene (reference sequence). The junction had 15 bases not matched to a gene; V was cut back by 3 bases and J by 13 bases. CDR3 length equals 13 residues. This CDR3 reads CSASGGQPETHYF. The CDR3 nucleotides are TGCAGTGCTAGTGGGGGACAGCCAGAGACCCACTACTTC.

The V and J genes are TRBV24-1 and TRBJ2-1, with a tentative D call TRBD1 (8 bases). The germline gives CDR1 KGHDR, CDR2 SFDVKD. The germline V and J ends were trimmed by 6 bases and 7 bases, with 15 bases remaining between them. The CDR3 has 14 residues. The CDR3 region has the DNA TGTGCCACCAGTACCGACAGGGGAGGGAATGAGCAGTTCTTC. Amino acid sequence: CATSTDRGGNEQFF.

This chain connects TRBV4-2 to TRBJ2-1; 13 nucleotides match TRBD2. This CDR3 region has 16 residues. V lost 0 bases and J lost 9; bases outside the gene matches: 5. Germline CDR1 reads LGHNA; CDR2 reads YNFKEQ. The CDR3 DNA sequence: TGTGCCAGCAGCCAAGATGGACTAGCGGGAGTTGTTGAGCAGTTCTTC. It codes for CASSQDGLAGVVEQFF.

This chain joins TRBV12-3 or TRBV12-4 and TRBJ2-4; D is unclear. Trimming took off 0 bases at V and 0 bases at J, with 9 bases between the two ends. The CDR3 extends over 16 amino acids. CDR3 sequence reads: CASSLAPGIAKNIQYF. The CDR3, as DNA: TGTGCCAGCAGTTTAGCGCCCGGAATAGCCAAAAACATTCAGTACTTC.

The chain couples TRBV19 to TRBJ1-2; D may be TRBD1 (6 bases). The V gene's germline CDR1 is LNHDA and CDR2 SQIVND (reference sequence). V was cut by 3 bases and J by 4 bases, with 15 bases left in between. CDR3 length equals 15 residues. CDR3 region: CASSMSRDTLYGYTF. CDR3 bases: TGTGCCAGTAGTATGTCCCGGGACACCCTCTATGGCTACACCTTC.

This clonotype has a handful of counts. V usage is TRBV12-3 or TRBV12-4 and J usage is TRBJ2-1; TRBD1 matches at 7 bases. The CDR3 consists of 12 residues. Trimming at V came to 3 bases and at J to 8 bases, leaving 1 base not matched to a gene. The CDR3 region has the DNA TGTGCCAGCAGTTTGACAGGGCATGAGCAGTTCTTC. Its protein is CASSLTGHEQFF.

CDR3 nucleotide sequence: TGTGCCAGCAGTGTGCGGGATTCCTACGAGCAGTACGTC. Amino acids: CASSVRDSYEQYV. V usage is TRBV2 and J usage is TRBJ2-7, with D tentatively TRBD2 (6 bases). The CDR3 runs 13 residues. V shed 4 bases and J shed 1 base, with 8 bases lying between them. Germline assignment: CDR1 SNHLY and CDR2 FYNNEI.

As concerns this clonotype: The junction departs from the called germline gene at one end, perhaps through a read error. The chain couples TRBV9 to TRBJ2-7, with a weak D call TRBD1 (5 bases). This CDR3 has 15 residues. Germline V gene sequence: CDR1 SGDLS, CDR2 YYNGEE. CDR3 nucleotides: TGTGCCGGCAGCGTAGGAGCAGGACAAACCTACGAGCAGTACTTC. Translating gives CAGSVGAGQTYEQYF.

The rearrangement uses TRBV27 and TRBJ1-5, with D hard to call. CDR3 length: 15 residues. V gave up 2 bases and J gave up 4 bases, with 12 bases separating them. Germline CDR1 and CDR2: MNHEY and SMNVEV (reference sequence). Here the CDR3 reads CASSLTAGFNQPQHF. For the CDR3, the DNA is TGTGCCAGCAGTTTAACTGCTGGGTTTAATCAGCCCCAGCATTTT.

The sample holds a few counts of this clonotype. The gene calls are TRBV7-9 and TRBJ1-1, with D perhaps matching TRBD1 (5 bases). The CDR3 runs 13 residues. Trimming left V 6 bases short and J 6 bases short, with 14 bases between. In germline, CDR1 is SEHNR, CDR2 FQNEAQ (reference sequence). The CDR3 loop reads CASSTRGTAEAFF. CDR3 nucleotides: TGTGCCAGCAGTACCCGAGGGACGGCTGAAGCTTTCTTT.